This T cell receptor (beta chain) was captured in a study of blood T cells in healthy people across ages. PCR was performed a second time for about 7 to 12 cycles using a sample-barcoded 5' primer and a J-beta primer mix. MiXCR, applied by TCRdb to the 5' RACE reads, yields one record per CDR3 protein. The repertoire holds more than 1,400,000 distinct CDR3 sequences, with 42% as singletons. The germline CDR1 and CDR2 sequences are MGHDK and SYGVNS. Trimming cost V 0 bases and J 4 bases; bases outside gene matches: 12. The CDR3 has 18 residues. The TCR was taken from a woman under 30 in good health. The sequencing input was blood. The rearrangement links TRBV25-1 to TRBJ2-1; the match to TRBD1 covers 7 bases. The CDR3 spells CASSEYAIGTELYNEQFF. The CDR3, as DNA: TGTGCCAGCAGTGAATATGCAATCGGGACAGAGCTTTACAATGAGCAGTTCTTC.